This T cell receptor beta chain was captured in a study of T cells after yellow fever vaccination. Notes on this clonotype: Its antigen is unknown.

Findings of the study overall: Shared CD4/CD8 clonotypes were a small share, likely from convergent recombination. Subsequent to the booster, the majority of primary-vaccination clones reappeared (under 98% CD4, 88% CD8).

CDR3 length: 16 amino acids. V gave up 2 bases and J gave up 3 bases; unmatched junction bases: 3. Germline values: CDR1 MNHEY, CDR2 SVGAGI. A 5'RACE template-switching step, the method used to make TCR cDNA, added a universal primer site and UMIs. TCRdb reprocessed the 5' RACE reads via MiXCR and lists one record per CDR3 protein. The sample records around 300,000 distinct CDR3 sequences, about 4% being singletons. This clonotype was sampled from a man aged 18 to 35 who received the YFV17D yellow fever vaccine. V and J are TRBV6-5 and TRBJ2-1, with 11 bases fitting TRBD2. The specimen was PBMCs, collected 5 days after the yellow fever booster vaccination. CDR3 amino acids: CASSYDSGGGYNEQFF. The CDR3 nucleotides read TGTGCCAGCAGTTACGATAGCGGGGGGGGCTACAATGAGCAGTTCTTC.